Following are 25 T cell receptor beta chains from one sample sequenced in a study of blood T cell repertoires in COVID-19. TCRdb's table, derived via immunoSEQ multiplex PCR, lists solely in-frame clones and lacks some. The top ten hold around 5.4% of the sample, which has around 200,000 clones, around 81% seen once. Sequencing was performed on peripheral blood. The receptor set was obtained from a woman in her seventies with acute or convalescent COVID-19.

This clone was counted once. J is TRBJ2-6 and V is TRBV18; TRBD1 agrees at 8 bases. The CDR3 covers 18 residues. Trimming cost V 2 bases and J 0 bases; bases outside gene matches: 6. From germline, CDR1 is KGHSH and CDR2 LQKENI. The CDR3 loop is CASSPSATGASGANVLTF. In nucleotides, the CDR3 is TGTGCCAGCTCACCATCAGCGACAGGGGCCTCTGGGGCCAACGTCCTGACTTTC.

The chain carries TRBV2 and TRBJ2-2, with D tentatively TRBD2 (6 bases). CDR3 length: 14 amino acids. Germline CDR1 SNHLY, CDR2 FYNNEI. V was shortened by 5 bases and J by 7 bases, with 14 bases between the two germline ends. The CDR3: CASSPGTDYGELFF. CDR3 nucleotides: TGTGCCAGCAGTCCCGGGACGGACTACGGGGAGCTGTTTTTT.

To note about this clone: This sample also contains other DNA sequences that code for the same CDR3. This sequence joins TRBV5-4 and TRBJ1-1; maybe TRBD1 (6 bases). Looked up from germline, CDR1 is SGHNT and CDR2 is YYREEE (reference sequence). Deletions cut 3 bases from V and 0 bases from J, with 9 bases between. The CDR3 contains 14 residues. DNA of the CDR3: TGTGCCAGCAGCTCAGGACAGCTGAACACTGAAGCTTTCTTT. Its protein is CASSSGQLNTEAFF.

The chain is built from TRBV9 and TRBJ1-1, with a possible D match to TRBD1 (5 bases). V gave up 0 bases and J gave up 6 bases, with 15 bases separating them. Germline lookup yields CDR1 SGDLS and CDR2 YYNGEE. The CDR3 contains 15 residues. The CDR3 spells CASSVATWMTAEAFF. CDR3 DNA sequence: TGTGCCAGCAGCGTAGCTACCTGGATGACAGCTGAAGCTTTCTTT.

V usage is TRBV9 and J usage is TRBJ2-3; D is uncertain. Germline CDR1 SGDLS, CDR2 YYNGEE. V lost 3 bases and J lost 2, with 7 bases in between. This CDR3 has 13 residues. CDR3 nucleotides: TGTGCCAGCAGCGACGGTTCCACAGATACGCAGTATTTT. Residues: CASSDGSTDTQYF. The variable domain in full, completed from reference TRBV9 and TRBJ2-3, reads DSGVTQTPKHLITATGQRVTLRCSPRSGDLSVYWYQQSLDQGLQFLIQYYNGEERAKGNILERFSAQQFPDLHSELNLSSLELGDSALYFCASSDGSTDTQYFGPGTRLTVL.

The chain joins TRBV7-9 to TRBJ1-6; the D gene is possibly TRBD1 (5 bases). Germline lookup yields CDR1 SEHNR and CDR2 FQNEAQ (reference sequence). The CDR3 runs to 14 residues. V lost 2 bases and J lost 6, with 8 bases in between. The CDR3, as DNA: TGTGCCAGCAGCTTAAGGGGTAGTAATTCACCCCTCCACTTT. It is translated as CASSLRGSNSPLHF.

The chain couples TRBV19 to TRBJ1-2; 7 bases agree with TRBD1. J was trimmed by 7 bases and V by 3 bases; bases with no gene match: 5. CDR3 length: 13 residues. CDR1 and CDR2 (germline): LNHDA, SQIVND (reference sequence). CDR3 DNA: TGTGCCAGTAGTATGACAGGGCAGGCTGGCTACACCTTC. It is translated as CASSMTGQAGYTF.

The chain links TRBV6-2 or TRBV6-3 to TRBJ2-3; 9 nucleotides match TRBD2. The ends lost 5 bases at V and 6 bases at J; junction bases unmatched: 9. Per the germline V gene, CDR1 is MNHEY and CDR2 is SVGEGT. The CDR3 consists of 15 residues. The CDR3 here is CASSRLAVNQDTQYF. The CDR3 region has the DNA TGTGCCAGCAGTCGACTAGCGGTAAACCAGGATACGCAGTATTTT.

The chain couples TRBV27 to TRBJ2-5; TRBD2 matches 8 bases. The length of the CDR3 is 15 residues. Germline assignment: CDR1 MNHEY and CDR2 SMNVEV (reference sequence). Trimming cost V 4 bases and J 1 base; bases outside gene matches: 5. The CDR3 loop is CASSSPSGGQETQYF. The CDR3 DNA reads as TGTGCCAGCAGTTCTCCCAGCGGGGGCCAAGAGACCCAGTACTTC.

This sequence joins TRBV15 and TRBJ2-2, with a tentative D call TRBD2 (5 bases). Between the trimmed V and J ends, which lost 2 bases and 7 bases, there was a span of 14 bases. The CDR3 contains 15 residues. CDR1 LNHNV and CDR2 YYDKDF come from the germline V gene (reference sequence). CDR3 in amino acids: CATSRQIGGDGELFF. CDR3 sequence (DNA): TGTGCCACCAGCAGACAGATAGGAGGCGACGGGGAGCTGTTTTTT.

J is TRBJ2-2 and V is TRBV5-8; 8 bases agree with TRBD1. Germline V lookup: CDR1 SGHTS, CDR2 YDEGEE. There are 17 residues in the CDR3. V lost 4 bases, J lost 7 bases, and 15 bases stayed unmatched. The CDR3 reads CASSGTGTGGLSGELFF. The CDR3 DNA reads TGTGCCAGCAGCGGAACCGGGACAGGAGGGTTGAGCGGGGAGCTGTTTTTT.

V is TRBV6-1 and J is TRBJ2-5; D is uncertain. Looked up from germline, CDR1 is MNHNS and CDR2 is SASEGT. Between the trimmed V and J ends, which lost 3 bases and 0 bases, there was a span of 11 bases. CDR3 length: 15 amino acids. The CDR3 sequence is CASSEMGTYQETQYF. Written as DNA, the CDR3 is TGTGCCAGCAGTGAGATGGGCACGTACCAAGAGACCCAGTACTTC.

The chain has TRBV5-1 and TRBJ2-1; 9 nucleotides align to TRBD2. The CDR3 length is 14 residues. V shed 5 bases, J shed 9 bases, and the junction held 9 bases outside the gene matches. Germline values: CDR1 SGHRS, CDR2 YFSETQ. In DNA form, the CDR3 reads TGCGCCAGCAGGTTTTCTAGCGGGACTCCTGAGCAGTTCTTC. It encodes CASRFSSGTPEQFF.

The chain joins TRBV5-1 to TRBJ1-5; D uncertain. The CDR3 extends over 15 amino acids. The V end was cut by 1 base, the J end by 0 bases, with 8 bases between. Germline V CDR1 and CDR2: SGHRS, YFSETQ. In nucleotides, the CDR3 is TGCGCCAGCAGCTTGAGCGGAGTTAGCAATCAGCCCCAGCATTTT. Translated: CASSLSGVSNQPQHF. The variable domain in full, with the rest retrieved from reference TRBV5-1 and TRBJ1-5, is KAGVTQTPRYLIKTRGQQVTLSCSPISGHRSVSWYQQTPGQGLQFLFEYFSETQRNKGNFPGRFSGRQFSNSRSEMNVSTLELGDSALYLCASSLSGVSNQPQHFGDGTRLSIL.

The chain links TRBV28 to TRBJ2-1; D remains ambiguous. CDR3 size: 11 residues. The V end was cut by 5 bases, the J end by 8 bases, with 7 bases between. Germline-derived CDR1 and CDR2 are MDHEN and SYDVKM. CDR3 coding DNA: TGTGCCAGCAGTCCTTATGATGAGCAGTTCTTC. This translates into CASSPYDEQFF.

This clone was detected only once. The CDR3 DNA reads as TGTGCCAGCAGCTTAGGCCGGCCAGGGGTTAGCACAGATACGCAGTATTTT. Protein product: CASSLGRPGVSTDTQYF. The genes are TRBV7-3 and TRBJ2-3; possible D gene TRBD1, 6 bases. The V end lost 2 bases, the J end lost 0 bases, and 15 bases lay between the germline ends. The CDR3 sequence is 17 residues long. Germline V gives CDR1 SGHTA, CDR2 FQGTGA.

This clone was counted only a few times. The chain links TRBV18 to TRBJ2-5, with 8 bases matching TRBD1. V shed 0 bases, J shed 6 bases, and the junction held 6 bases outside the gene matches. Germline values: CDR1 KGHSH, CDR2 LQKENI. This CDR3 has 15 residues. The CDR3 bases are TGTGCCAGCTCACCACCAGCACAGGGGGAGAAGACCCAGTACTTC. Its protein product is CASSPPAQGEKTQYF.

The rearrangement links TRBV29-1 to TRBJ2-5; D may be TRBD2 (6 bases). The ends were cut back, 5 bases at V and 2 bases at J, with 9 bases in the middle. The CDR3 is 12 residues long. The germline V gene encodes CDR1 SQVTM and CDR2 ANQGSEA. The CDR3 DNA reads as TGCAGCGTTATAGCGGAACAAGAGACCCAGTACTTC. Translation: CSVIAEQETQYF. The variable domain in full, with the rest retrieved from reference TRBV29-1 and TRBJ2-5, is SAVISQKPSRDICQRGTSLTIQCQVDSQVTMMFWYRQQPGQSLTLIATANQGSEATYESGFVIDKFPISRPNLTFSTLTVSNMSPEDSSIYLCSVIAEQETQYFGPGTRLLVL.

This rearrangement joins TRBV19 to TRBJ2-6; 10 bases are shared with TRBD1. Germline CDR1 reads LNHDA; CDR2 reads SQIVND (reference sequence). Losses at the gene ends were 6 bases for V and 2 bases for J; bases not matched to a gene: 7. The CDR3 covers 17 residues. CDR3 sequence: CASRDRDRGTGANVLTF. CDR3 in DNA: TGTGCCAGTAGGGACCGGGACAGGGGAACTGGGGCCAACGTCCTGACTTTC. The full variable domain, in which reference TRBV19 and TRBJ2-6 provide the parts outside the CDR3, is DGGITQSPKYLFRKEGQNVTLSCEQNLNHDAMYWYRQDPGQGLRLIYYSQIVNDFQKGDIAEGYSVSREKKESFPLTVTSAQKNPTAFYLCASRDRDRGTGANVLTFGAGSRLTVL.

This chain joins TRBV18 and TRBJ2-7, with 8 bases fitting TRBD2. The V segment lost 0 bases and the J segment 2 bases; nucleotides outside the gene matches: 9. Germline V gives CDR1 KGHSH, CDR2 LQKENI. This CDR3 has 17 residues. The CDR3 nucleotides are TGTGCCAGCTCACCACCATCGAGCGGGAGTACTCCCTACGAGCAGTACTTC. Translation: CASSPPSSGSTPYEQYF. The full variable domain, its missing parts supplied by reference TRBV18 and TRBJ2-7, is NAGVMQNPRHLVRRRGQEARLRCSPMKGHSHVYWYRQLPEEGLKFMVYLQKENIIDESGMPKERFSAEFPKEGPSILRIQQVVRGDSAAYFCASSPPSSGSTPYEQYFGPGTRLTVT.

The chain combines TRBV3-1 (or the pseudogene TRBV3-2) with TRBJ2-3, with 8 bases identical to TRBD2. Germline V gene data show CDR1 as LGHDT and CDR2 as YNNKEL (reference sequence). This CDR3 spans 17 amino acids. V dropped 1 base and J dropped 5; count of bases not matched to a gene: 11. CDR3 residues: CASSQARGGRSGDTQYF. DNA for the CDR3: TGTGCCAGCAGCCAAGCCAGGGGCGGGAGGAGTGGAGATACGCAGTATTTT.

The chain joins TRBV11-2 to TRBJ1-4; tentatively, D is TRBD1 (5 bases). Trimming left V 0 bases short and J 12 bases short, with 14 bases between. Germline V gene data show CDR1 as SGHAT and CDR2 as FQNNGV. This CDR3 is built from 14 residues. DNA of the CDR3: TGTGCCAGCAGCTTAGATCGGTTGGGGACTCAACTGTTTTTT. This codes for CASSLDRLGTQLFF.

The CDR3 spells CASSPRERQFF. The CDR3 nucleotides are TGTGCCAGCAGTCCCCGGGAGCGGCAATTCTTC. V and J are TRBV28 and TRBJ2-1, with a possible D match to TRBD2 (6 bases). V lost 5 bases to trimming and J lost 16 bases, with 15 bases between them. The CDR3 consists of 11 residues. Germline assignment: CDR1 MDHEN and CDR2 SYDVKM.

This chain links TRBV5-4 with TRBJ2-3; 11 positions agree with TRBD2. Trimming took 5 bases from V and 0 from J; bases not matched to a gene: 5. The CDR3 extends over 16 amino acids. The V gene's germline CDR1 is SGHNT and CDR2 YYREEE (reference sequence). CDR3 loop: CASRLAGVISTDTQYF. DNA of the CDR3: TGTGCCAGCAGACTAGCGGGAGTGATTAGCACAGATACGCAGTATTTT.

The chain is built from TRBV27 and TRBJ2-5; TRBD1 might be the D (7 bases). V was trimmed by 2 bases and J by 2 bases, leaving 9 bases between them. In germline, CDR1 is MNHEY, CDR2 SMNVEV (reference sequence). The length of the CDR3 is 14 residues. The DNA for the CDR3 is TGTGCCAGCAGTTTACAGGGGGGACAAGAGACCCAGTACTTC. Its translation: CASSLQGGQETQYF.